This T cell receptor (beta chain) was observed in a study of graft-versus-host responses after intestinal transplantation. Across the study: Induction using anti-thymocyte globulin, followed by tacrolimus and steroids for roughly 3 years, was given to all recipients.

The junction had 17 bases not matched to a gene; V was cut back by 7 bases and J by 5 bases. Germline V gives CDR1 LGHNT, CDR2 FRNRAP. The CDR3 runs to 17 residues. Of note for this clone: No antigen is known for it.

Produced via immunoSEQ multiplex PCR; TCRdb's table is partial and in-frame only. The table records about 150,000 clones, 80% to 95% of them present only once. The sequenced sample was unstimulated CD4+ T cells sorted from spleen or lymph node cells, obtained before intestinal transplant. The chain carries TRBV12-5 and TRBJ2-5; 9 bases are a match to TRBD1. The TCR sequence derives from a human donor who received an intestinal transplant. In DNA form, the CDR3 reads TGTGCTAGTGCTCCACTCCCCCCGGACAGGGGATGGGAGACCCAGTACTTC. Encoded protein: CASAPLPPDRGWETQYF.